What follows describes a single T cell receptor (beta chain). Its specificity is unknown. With 1 base removed from V and 1 base from J, the gap between germline ends came to 16 bases. The length of the CDR3 is 17 residues. Germline V lookup: CDR1 SGHTA, CDR2 FQGNSA. The primer mix had 60 Vbeta and 13 Jbeta primers. The repertoire was sequenced with immunoSEQ multiplex PCR; TCRdb's copy has only in-frame clones and lacks some. The sample consists of approximately 190,000 clones, about 83% of them appearing once. The data belong to a study of cytomegalovirus exposure and HLA in healthy donors. Study overall: Counted in an early data release were roughly 87 million unique TCRs from HLA-typed donors. General study results and limits: There were some V segments, including TRBV6-2 and TRBV6-3, excluded as indistinguishable. Presence/absence comparisons presumed near-even sequencing depth among donors. Several of the most significant clusters were apparently associated with common viral pathogens in a later analysis.

Sequenced: PBMCs. The chain uses TRBV7-2 and TRBJ1-1; tentative D call: TRBD1 (5 bases). The TCR comes from a man between 40 and 49 years old in good health and CMV-seropositive. CDR3 loop: CASSLVVWGERNTEAFF. For the CDR3, the DNA is TGTGCCAGCAGCTTAGTAGTTTGGGGGGAGCGGAACACTGAAGCTTTCTTT.